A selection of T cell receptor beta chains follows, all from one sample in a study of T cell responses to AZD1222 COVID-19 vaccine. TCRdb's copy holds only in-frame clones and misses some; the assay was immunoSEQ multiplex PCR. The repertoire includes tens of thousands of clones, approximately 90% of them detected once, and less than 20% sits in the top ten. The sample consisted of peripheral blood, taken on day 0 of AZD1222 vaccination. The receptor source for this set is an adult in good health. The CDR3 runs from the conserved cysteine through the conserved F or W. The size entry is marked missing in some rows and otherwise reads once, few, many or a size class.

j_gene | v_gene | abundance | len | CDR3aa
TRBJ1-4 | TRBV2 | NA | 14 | CASRAGTGLEKLFF
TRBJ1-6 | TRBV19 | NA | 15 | CASSMDRGKESPLHF
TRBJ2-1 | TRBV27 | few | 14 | CASSRTSWGDEQFF
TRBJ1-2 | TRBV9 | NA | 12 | CASSGTAYGYTF
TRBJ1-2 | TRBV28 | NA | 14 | CASRTAGVNYGYTF
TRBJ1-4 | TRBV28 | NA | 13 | CASRPTANEKLFF
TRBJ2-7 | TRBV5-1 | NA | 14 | CASNLVTGGYEQYF
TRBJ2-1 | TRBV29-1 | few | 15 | CSATSGTSSHNEQFF
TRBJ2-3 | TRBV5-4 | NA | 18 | CASSGSGLAGVGSDTQYF
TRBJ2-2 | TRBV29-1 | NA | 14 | CSVFTAANTGELFF
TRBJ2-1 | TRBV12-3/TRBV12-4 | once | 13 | CASSGDRYNEQFF
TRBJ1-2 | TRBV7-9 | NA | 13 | CASSPRDNYGYTF
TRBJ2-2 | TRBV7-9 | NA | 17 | CAEGEPGLAGETGELFF
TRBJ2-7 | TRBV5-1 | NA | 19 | CASSAPTGTSGPWAYEQYF
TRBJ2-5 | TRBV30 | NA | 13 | CAWSRRERETQYF
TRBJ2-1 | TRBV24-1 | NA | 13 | CATSGRGNNEQFF
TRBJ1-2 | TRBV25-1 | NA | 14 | CASSDPLGQGSYTF
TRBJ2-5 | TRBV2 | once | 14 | CASRGGLEGETQYF
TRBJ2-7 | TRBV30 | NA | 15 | CAWKSFLTGFHEQYF
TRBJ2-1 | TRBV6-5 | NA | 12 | CASSYGGGREFF
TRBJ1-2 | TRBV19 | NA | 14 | CASKESRANYGYTF
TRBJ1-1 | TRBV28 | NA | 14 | CASRTGGANTEAFF
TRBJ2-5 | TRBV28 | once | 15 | CASSLGDRGRETQYF
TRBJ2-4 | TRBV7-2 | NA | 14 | CASSLAERKNIQYF
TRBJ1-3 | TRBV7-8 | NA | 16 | CASSLAGGRSGNTIYF
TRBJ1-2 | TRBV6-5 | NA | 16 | CASSFLRQGSNYGYTF
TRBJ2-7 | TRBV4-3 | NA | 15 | CASSQDRTRAHEQYF
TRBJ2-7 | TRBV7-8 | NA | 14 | CASSLRGIGGEQYF
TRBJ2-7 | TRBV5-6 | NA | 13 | CASSSERAYEQYF
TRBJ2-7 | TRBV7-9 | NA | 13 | CASSSWTEDEQYF
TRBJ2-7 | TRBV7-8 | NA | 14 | CASSETTSRHEQYF
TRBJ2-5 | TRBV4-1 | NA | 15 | CASSQERGYQETQYF
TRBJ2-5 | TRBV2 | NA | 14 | CASSEVRGLETQYF
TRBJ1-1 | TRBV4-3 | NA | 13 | CASSQDRDTEAFF
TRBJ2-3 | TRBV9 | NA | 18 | CASSVVPQAGGLTDTQYF
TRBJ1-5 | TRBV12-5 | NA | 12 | CAIGTGSEPQHF
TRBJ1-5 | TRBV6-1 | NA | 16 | CASSEVRQVSNQPQHF
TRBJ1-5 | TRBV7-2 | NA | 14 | CASSSGSINQPQHF
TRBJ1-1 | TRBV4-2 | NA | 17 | CASSQERGDRRNTEAFF
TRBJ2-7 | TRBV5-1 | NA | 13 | CASSLEGSYEQYF
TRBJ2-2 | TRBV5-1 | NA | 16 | CASAALGTGGTGELFF
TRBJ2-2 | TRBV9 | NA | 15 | CASSPQGQYTGELFF
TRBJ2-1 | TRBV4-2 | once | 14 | CASSQIGAIDEQFF
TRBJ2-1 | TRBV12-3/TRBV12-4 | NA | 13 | CASTTGPTNEQFF
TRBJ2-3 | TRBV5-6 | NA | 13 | CASSGTPTDTQYF
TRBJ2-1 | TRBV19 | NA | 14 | CASSFRSGGIVQFF
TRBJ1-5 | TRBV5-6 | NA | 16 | CASSLTAEYSNQPQHF